Sequencing of this T cell receptor beta chain was carried out in a study of T cells expressing NK-cell markers. Study context: Sorted CD3+CD56+NKG2C+, CD3+CD56+NKG2C- and CD3+CD56-NKG2C+ T cells provided the TCR beta repertoires.

Note on this clonotype: What it binds is unknown.

5'RACE template switching built TCR beta cDNA with unique molecular identifiers. With the 5' RACE reads reprocessed, TCRdb shows one record per CDR3 protein and no DNA. This sample's table reports about 460,000 distinct CDR3 sequences. Germline CDR1 reads SGHRS; CDR2 reads YFSETQ. The CDR3 sequence is 12 residues long. Whole-study results and caveats: A few of the donors also had these clonotypes leading their CD3+CD56-NKG2C+ fraction. Of CD8+ T cells, 1.0-7.0% belonged to dominant NKG2C+ clonotypes in 5 to 7 donors.

Material: blood T cells: a sorted CD56 or NKG2C T cell subset, CD4+ or CD8+ T cells, or bulk PBMC T cells (not recorded which). The sequence was obtained from a woman aged 45-59 years in good health. V is TRBV5-1 and J is TRBJ1-2; absent DNA, TCRdb's TRBD1 call cannot be checked. The CDR3 here is CASRTGLDGYTF.